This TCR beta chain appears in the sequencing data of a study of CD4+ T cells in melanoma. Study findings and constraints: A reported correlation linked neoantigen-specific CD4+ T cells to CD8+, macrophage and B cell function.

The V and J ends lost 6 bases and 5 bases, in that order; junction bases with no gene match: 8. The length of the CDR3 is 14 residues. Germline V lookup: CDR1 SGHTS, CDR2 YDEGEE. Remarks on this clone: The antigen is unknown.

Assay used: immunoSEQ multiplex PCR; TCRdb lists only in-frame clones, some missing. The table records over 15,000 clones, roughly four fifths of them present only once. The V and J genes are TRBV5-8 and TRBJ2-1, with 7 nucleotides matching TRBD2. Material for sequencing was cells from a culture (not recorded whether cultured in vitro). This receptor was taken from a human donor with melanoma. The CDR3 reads CASTGWGGDNEQFF. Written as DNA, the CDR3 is TGTGCCAGCACCGGATGGGGGGGGGACAATGAGCAGTTCTTC.